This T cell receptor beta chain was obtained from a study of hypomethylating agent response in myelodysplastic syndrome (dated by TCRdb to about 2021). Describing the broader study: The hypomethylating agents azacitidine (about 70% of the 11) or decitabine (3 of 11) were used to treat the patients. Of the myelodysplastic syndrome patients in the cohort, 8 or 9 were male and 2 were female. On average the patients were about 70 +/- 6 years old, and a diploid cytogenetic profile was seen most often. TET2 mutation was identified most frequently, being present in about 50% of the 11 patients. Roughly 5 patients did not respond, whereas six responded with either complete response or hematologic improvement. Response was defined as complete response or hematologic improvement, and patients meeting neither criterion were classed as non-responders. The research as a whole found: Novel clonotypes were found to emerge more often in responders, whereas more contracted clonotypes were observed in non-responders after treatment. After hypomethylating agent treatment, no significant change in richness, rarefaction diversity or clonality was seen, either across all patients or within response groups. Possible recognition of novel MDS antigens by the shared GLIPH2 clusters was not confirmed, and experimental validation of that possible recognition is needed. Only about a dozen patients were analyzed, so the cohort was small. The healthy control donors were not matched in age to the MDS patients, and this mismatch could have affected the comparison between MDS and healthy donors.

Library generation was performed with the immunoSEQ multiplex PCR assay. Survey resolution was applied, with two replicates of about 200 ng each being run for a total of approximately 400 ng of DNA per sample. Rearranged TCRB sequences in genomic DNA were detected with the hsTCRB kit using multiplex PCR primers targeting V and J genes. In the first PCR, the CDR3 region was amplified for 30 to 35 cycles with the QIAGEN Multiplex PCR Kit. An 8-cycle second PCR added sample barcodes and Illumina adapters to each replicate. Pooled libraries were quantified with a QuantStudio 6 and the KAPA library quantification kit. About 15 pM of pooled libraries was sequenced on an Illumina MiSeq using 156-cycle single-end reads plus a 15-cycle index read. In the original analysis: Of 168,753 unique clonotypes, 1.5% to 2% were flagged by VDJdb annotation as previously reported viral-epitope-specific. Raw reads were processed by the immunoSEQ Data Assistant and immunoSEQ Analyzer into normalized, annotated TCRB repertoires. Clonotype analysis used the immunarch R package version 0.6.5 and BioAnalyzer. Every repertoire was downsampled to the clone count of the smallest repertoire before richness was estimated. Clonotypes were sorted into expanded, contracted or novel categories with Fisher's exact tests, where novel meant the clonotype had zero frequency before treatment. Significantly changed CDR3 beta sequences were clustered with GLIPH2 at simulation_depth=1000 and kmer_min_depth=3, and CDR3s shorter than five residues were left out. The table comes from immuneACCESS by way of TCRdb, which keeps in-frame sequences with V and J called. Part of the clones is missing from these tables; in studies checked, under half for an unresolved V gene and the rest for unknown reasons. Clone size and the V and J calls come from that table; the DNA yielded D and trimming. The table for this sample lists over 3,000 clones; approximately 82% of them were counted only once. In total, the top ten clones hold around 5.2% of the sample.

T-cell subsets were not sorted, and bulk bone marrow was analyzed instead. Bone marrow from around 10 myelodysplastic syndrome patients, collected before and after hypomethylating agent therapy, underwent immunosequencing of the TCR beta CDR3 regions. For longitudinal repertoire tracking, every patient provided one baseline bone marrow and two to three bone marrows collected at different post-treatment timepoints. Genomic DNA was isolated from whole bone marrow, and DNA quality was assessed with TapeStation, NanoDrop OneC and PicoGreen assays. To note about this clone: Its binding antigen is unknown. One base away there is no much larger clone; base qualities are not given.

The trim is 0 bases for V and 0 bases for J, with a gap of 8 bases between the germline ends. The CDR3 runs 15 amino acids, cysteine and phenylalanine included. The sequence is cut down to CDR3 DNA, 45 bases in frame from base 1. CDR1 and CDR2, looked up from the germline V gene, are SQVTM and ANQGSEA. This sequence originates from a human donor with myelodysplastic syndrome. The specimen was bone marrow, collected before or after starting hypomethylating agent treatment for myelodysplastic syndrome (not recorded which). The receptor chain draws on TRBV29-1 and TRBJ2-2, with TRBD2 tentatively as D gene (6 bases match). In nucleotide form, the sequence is TGCAGCGTTGAAGACGGGGGTACGAACACCGGGGAGCTGTTTTTT. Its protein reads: CSVEDGGTNTGELFF.